The next 27 T cell receptor beta chains were all read from a single sample in a study of Ad26.COV2.S vaccination and SARS-CoV-2 variants. Generated by immunoSEQ multiplex PCR, the TCRdb table keeps only in-frame clones and is missing some. The data show about 87,000 clones, under 90% seen once. This sample comprised peripheral blood, obtained after recovery from COVID-19. These receptors originate from a human donor who had recovered from COVID-19.

This rearrangement joins TRBV6-2 or TRBV6-3 to TRBJ2-3; no definite D call. This CDR3 has 11 residues. Trimming took 5 bases from V and 10 from J, leaving 10 bases between them. Per germline, CDR1 MNHEY and CDR2 SVGEGT. The CDR3 DNA is TGTGCCAGCAGTGCCGCAGGCTCGCAGTATTTT. Translating gives CASSAAGSQYF.

The chain uses TRBV7-2 and TRBJ1-4; TRBD1 agrees at 9 bases. The CDR3 sequence is 14 residues long. Germline V gives CDR1 SGHTA, CDR2 FQGNSA. Trimming took 1 base from V and 8 from J; bases not matched to a gene: 2. CDR3 amino acids: CASSLDRGQEKLFF. For the CDR3, the DNA is TGTGCCAGCAGCTTAGACAGGGGGCAGGAAAAACTGTTTTTT.

The chain couples TRBV21-1 to TRBJ2-3; the table's D gene call, TRBD1, was not cross checked with the DNA. TRBV21-1 is a known pseudogene. This CDR3 spans 18 amino acids. CDR3 in DNA: TGTGCCAGCAGCAAAAATTCCCCGAGGGACAGGGCCTCTGATACGCAGTATTTT. It encodes CASSKNSPRDRASDTQYF.

This chain links TRBV19 with TRBJ1-1; TRBD1 matches at 8 bases. CDR1 is LNHDA, CDR2 SQIVND, per germline (reference sequence). The CDR3 contains 16 residues. Unmatched junction bases numbered 11, after V lost 5 bases and J lost 3 bases. The CDR3 DNA reads TGTGCCAGTAGTGGGGACAGGTACAGAGTTTACACTGAAGCTTTCTTT. The encoded protein is CASSGDRYRVYTEAFF.

In this sample, this clone turned up once. The rearrangement joins TRBV13 to TRBJ2-3; D unresolved. The CDR3 loop spans 15 amino acids. Germline CDR1 reads PRHDT; CDR2 reads FYEKMQ (reference sequence). The germline V and J ends were trimmed by 3 bases and 1 base, with 11 bases remaining between them. The DNA of the CDR3 is TGTGCCAGCAGCTTGGTCTGGTCGGGCACAGATACGCAGTATTTT. The encoded protein is CASSLVWSGTDTQYF.

The chain couples TRBV28 to TRBJ2-1; 11 nucleotides agree with TRBD2. The CDR3 has 14 amino acids. Germline CDR1 and CDR2: MDHEN and SYDVKM. V shed 6 bases and J 7 bases; nucleotides not matched to a gene: 5. This CDR3 is CASSELAGENEQFF. For the CDR3, the DNA is TGTGCCAGCAGCGAACTAGCGGGAGAGAATGAGCAGTTCTTC.

This clone was seen a few times. CDR3 in amino acids: CASRTFQGIEGGTEAFF. CDR3 DNA: TGTGCCAGCAGGACCTTTCAGGGGATCGAGGGGGGCACTGAAGCTTTCTTT. V is TRBV2 and J is TRBJ1-1; D is perhaps TRBD1 (6 bases). V was cut by 6 bases and J by 4 bases, with 24 bases left in between. The CDR3 totals 17 residues. Per the germline V gene, CDR1 is SNHLY and CDR2 is FYNNEI. The variable domain in full, with the rest retrieved from reference TRBV2 and TRBJ1-1, is EPEVTQTPSHQVTQMGQEVILRCVPISNHLYFYWYRQILGQKVEFLVSFYNNEISEKSEIFDDQFSVERPDGSNFTLKIRSTKLEDSAMYFCASRTFQGIEGGTEAFFGQGTRLTVV.

The chain employs TRBV10-3 and TRBJ1-2; D remains unclear. The CDR3 consists of 15 residues. V was pared by 2 bases and J by 1 base, with 11 bases between. CDR1 ENHRY and CDR2 SYGVKD come from the germline V gene. CDR3 residues: CAISESTADNYGYTF. The DNA for the CDR3 is TGTGCCATCAGTGAGAGCACAGCGGATAACTATGGCTACACCTTC.

The chain combines TRBV10-3 with TRBJ1-5; D gene uncertain. The V gene's germline CDR1 is ENHRY and CDR2 SYGVKD. The CDR3 spans 12 residues. With 6 bases removed from V and 1 base from J, the gap between germline ends came to 4 bases. Written as DNA, the CDR3 is TGTGCCATCAGGGACAGCAATCAGCCCCAGCATTTT. It codes for CAIRDSNQPQHF.

The rearrangement uses TRBV7-6 and TRBJ2-7, with 8 bases fitting TRBD1. This CDR3 region has 16 residues. Losses at the gene ends were 0 bases for V and 4 bases for J; bases not matched to a gene: 8. Per germline, CDR1 SGHVS and CDR2 FNYEAQ. The CDR3: CASSLAGGQGWYEQYF. CDR3 in DNA: TGTGCCAGCAGCTTAGCGGGAGGACAGGGATGGTACGAGCAGTACTTC.

The chain combines TRBV7-5 with TRBJ1-2. TRBV7-5 is a pseudogene locus. The CDR3 runs to 14 residues. The CDR3 region is CVRSFVLRPGGYTF. DNA of the CDR3: TGTGTCAGAAGCTTCGTTCTGCGCCCCGGAGGCTACACCTTC.

V usage is TRBV19 and J usage is TRBJ2-3, with D tentatively TRBD1 (5 bases). This CDR3 comprises 15 residues. The germline gives CDR1 LNHDA, CDR2 SQIVND (reference sequence). The V end lost 3 bases, the J end lost 6 bases, and 16 bases lay between the germline ends. CDR3: CASSIRRQGTDTQYF. Here the CDR3 DNA reads TGTGCCAGTAGTATTAGGCGGCAGGGAACCGATACGCAGTATTTT.

V is TRBV20-1 and J is TRBJ2-1, with a tentative D call TRBD2 (6 bases). The CDR3 has 14 amino acids. The V and J ends lost 3 bases and 3 bases respectively, with 12 bases between them. Germline assignment: CDR1 DFQATT and CDR2 SNEGSKA (reference sequence). The CDR3 sequence is CSASDTSSYNEQFF. The CDR3 DNA is TGCAGTGCTAGTGACACTAGCAGCTACAATGAGCAGTTCTTC.

This clone was seen a few times. This chain uses TRBV7-2 with TRBJ2-7, with 8 nucleotides matching TRBD2. The length of the CDR3 is 17 residues. Germline V gene lookup returns CDR1 SGHTA and CDR2 FQGNSA. V lost 2 bases and J lost 0; bases outside the gene matches: 9. CDR3 sequence reads: CASSLWASGLTSYEQYF. The CDR3 DNA follows: TGTGCCAGCAGCTTATGGGCTAGCGGGCTTACCTCCTACGAGCAGTACTTC.

This clone was counted only a few times. The chain carries TRBV6-7 and TRBJ1-6, with D perhaps TRBD1 (5 bases). TRBV6-7 is annotated as an ORF whose role is uncertain. V was cut by 7 bases and J by 3 bases, with 16 bases left in between. This CDR3 is built from 16 residues. In nucleotides, the CDR3 is TGTGCCAGCATTCCCCTGACGCAGGGCTATAATTCACCCCTCCACTTT. Residues: CASIPLTQGYNSPLHF.

This clone has only one observation. As DNA, the CDR3 is TGTGCCAGCAGCAACCCGGGACACCAGACAGATACGCAGTATTTT. Protein sequence: CASSNPGHQTDTQYF. The chain couples TRBV21-1 to TRBJ2-3; whether TRBD1, the table's D call, matches the DNA was not checked. TRBV21-1 is a known pseudogene. The length of the CDR3 is 15 residues.

The chain employs TRBV19 and TRBJ1-5, with no clear D. CDR3 size: 14 residues. The germline V gene encodes CDR1 LNHDA and CDR2 SQIVND (reference sequence). Trimming shortened V by 6 bases and J by 1 base, and 10 bases separated the two germline ends. Here the CDR3 reads CASSRVGSNQPQHF. For the CDR3, the DNA is TGTGCCAGTAGCCGGGTTGGAAGCAATCAGCCCCAGCATTTT.

CDR3 nucleotide sequence: TGTGCCAGCTCACCCCGACGCGTGGCCCATACTAGCGGGACCGAGGGAGCTACGCAGTATTTT. This codes for CASSPRRVAHTSGTEGATQYF. V and J are TRBV18 and TRBJ2-3; 10 bases map to TRBD2. With V trimmed by 3 bases and J by 8 bases, 26 bases remained unmatched. Germline V gene lookup returns CDR1 KGHSH and CDR2 LQKENI. The CDR3 is made up of 21 amino acids. The full variable domain, in which reference TRBV18 and TRBJ2-3 provide the parts outside the CDR3, is NAGVMQNPRHLVRRRGQEARLRCSPMKGHSHVYWYRQLPEEGLKFMVYLQKENIIDESGMPKERFSAEFPKEGPSILRIQQVVRGDSAAYFCASSPRRVAHTSGTEGATQYFGPGTRLTVL.

In its sample, this clone was seen a few times. The genes are TRBV10-3 and TRBJ1-6, with 10 bases identical to TRBD1. Germline V gene lookup returns CDR1 ENHRY and CDR2 SYGVKD. CDR3 length equals 17 residues. Unmatched junction bases numbered 11, after V lost 6 bases and J lost 6 bases. Here the CDR3 reads CAIRGATGGDFNSPLHF. CDR3 sequence (DNA): TGTGCCATCAGAGGCGCGACAGGGGGCGATTTTAATTCACCCCTCCACTTT.

The genes are TRBV6-6 and TRBJ2-3; D is undetermined. The CDR3 spans 13 residues. Germline CDR1 is MNHNY and CDR2 is SVGAGI (reference sequence). V dropped 10 bases and J dropped 7 bases, with 18 bases sitting between them. The CDR3 region is CATARANENTQYF. The CDR3 DNA reads as TGTGCCACCGCACGGGCGAATGAGAATACGCAGTATTTT.

In DNA form, the CDR3 reads TGTGCCAGCACAACAGGGGAGGAGGGGCCCCAGCATTTT. Its protein product is CASTTGEEGPQHF. The V and J genes are TRBV9 and TRBJ1-5, with 7 bases matching TRBD1. Germline loops: CDR1 SGDLS, CDR2 YYNGEE. Unmatched junction bases numbered 9, after V lost 6 bases and J lost 9 bases. The CDR3 totals 13 residues.

CDR3 coding DNA: TGTGCCAGCTCACCGGGATTGGGGGACCGCTACTACGAGCAGTACTTC. It encodes CASSPGLGDRYYEQYF. This chain connects TRBV18 to TRBJ2-7; D could derive from TRBD1 or TRBD2 (5 bases each). The V gene lost 3 bases and the J gene lost 3 bases, with 18 bases spanning the gap. CDR3 length equals 16 residues. The germline V gene has CDR1 KGHSH and CDR2 LQKENI.

In its sample, this clone was seen once. This CDR3 is CSASNGEVSYNEQFF. DNA of the CDR3: TGCAGTGCTAGTAACGGGGAAGTCTCCTACAATGAGCAGTTCTTC. V usage is TRBV20-1 and J usage is TRBJ2-1; D perhaps matches TRBD2 (5 bases). Germline V lookup: CDR1 DFQATT, CDR2 SNEGSKA (reference sequence). The V end was cut by 3 bases, the J end by 0 bases, with 12 bases between. The CDR3 has 15 amino acids.

This chain uses TRBV3-1 (or the pseudogene TRBV3-2) with TRBJ2-1, with 10 bases lining up with TRBD2. This CDR3 region has 14 residues. J was trimmed by 11 bases and V by 0 bases; bases with no gene match: 4. Germline V gene data show CDR1 as LGHDT and CDR2 as YNNKEL (reference sequence). The CDR3 coding sequence is TGTGCCAGCAGCCAAGACCAGCGGGAGGGCAAGCAGTTCTTC. Translating it yields CASSQDQREGKQFF.

The chain uses TRBV7-3 and TRBJ2-1, with 10 positions matching TRBD2. The CDR3 loop spans 15 amino acids. The germline gives CDR1 SGHTA, CDR2 FQGTGA. J lost 9 bases, V lost 2 bases, and 7 bases had no gene match. CDR3 loop: CASSLGLAGVGEQFF. Here the CDR3 DNA reads TGTGCCAGCAGCTTAGGGCTAGCGGGAGTCGGTGAGCAGTTCTTC.

The V call is TRBV25-1, the J call TRBJ2-5; the match to TRBD1 covers 9 bases. The CDR3 totals 14 residues. Germline CDR1 is MGHDK and CDR2 is SYGVNS. Losses at the gene ends were 4 bases for V and 3 bases for J; bases not matched to a gene: 3. CDR3 sequence: CASSGGQGKETQYF. In DNA form, the CDR3 reads TGTGCCAGCAGTGGGGGACAGGGCAAAGAGACCCAGTACTTC. Full variable domain (remainder filled in from reference TRBV25-1 and TRBJ2-5): EADIYQTPRYLVIGTGKKITLECSQTMGHDKMYWYQQDPGMELHLIHYSYGVNSTEKGDLSSESTVSRIRTEHFPLTLESARPSHTSQYLCASSGGQGKETQYFGPGTRLLVL.

This clone was counted between two and nine times. The chain has TRBV20-1 and TRBJ2-7, with 8 nucleotides matching TRBD2. Germline CDR1 is DFQATT and CDR2 is SNEGSKA (reference sequence). Trimming cost V 3 bases and J 2 bases; bases outside gene matches: 3. The CDR3 is 13 residues long. The chain's CDR3 is CSASSSGTYEQYF. The CDR3 region has the DNA TGCAGTGCTAGTAGTAGCGGGACCTACGAGCAGTACTTC.